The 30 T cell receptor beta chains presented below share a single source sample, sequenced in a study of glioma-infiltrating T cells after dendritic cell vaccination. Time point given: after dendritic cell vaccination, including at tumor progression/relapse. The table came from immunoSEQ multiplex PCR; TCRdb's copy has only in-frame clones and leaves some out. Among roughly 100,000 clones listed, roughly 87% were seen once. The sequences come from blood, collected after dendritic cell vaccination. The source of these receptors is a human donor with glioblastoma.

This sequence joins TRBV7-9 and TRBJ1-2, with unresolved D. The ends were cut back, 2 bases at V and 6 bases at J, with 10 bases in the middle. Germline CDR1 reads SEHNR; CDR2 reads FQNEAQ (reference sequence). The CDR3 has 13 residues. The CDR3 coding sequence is TGTGCCAGCAGCTTAAGAGGTCTCGATGGCTACACCTTC. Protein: CASSLRGLDGYTF.

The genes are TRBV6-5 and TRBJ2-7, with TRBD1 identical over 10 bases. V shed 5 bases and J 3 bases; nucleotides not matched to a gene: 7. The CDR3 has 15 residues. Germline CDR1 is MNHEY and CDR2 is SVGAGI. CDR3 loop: CASSSRDRGIYEQYF. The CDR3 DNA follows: TGTGCCAGCAGTAGCCGGGACAGGGGAATCTACGAGCAGTACTTC.

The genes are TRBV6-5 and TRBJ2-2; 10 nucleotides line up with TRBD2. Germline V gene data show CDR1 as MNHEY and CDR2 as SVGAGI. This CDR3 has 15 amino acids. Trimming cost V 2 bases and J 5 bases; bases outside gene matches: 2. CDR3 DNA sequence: TGTGCCAGCAGTTACGGAGCGGGGGGGACCGGGGAGCTGTTTTTT. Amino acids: CASSYGAGGTGELFF.

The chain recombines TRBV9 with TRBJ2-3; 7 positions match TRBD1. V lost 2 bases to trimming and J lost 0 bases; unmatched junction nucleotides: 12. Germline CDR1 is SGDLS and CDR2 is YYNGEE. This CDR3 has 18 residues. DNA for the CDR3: TGTGCCAGCAGCGTGGGCAGGGGGTTTCTAATTAGCACAGATACGCAGTATTTT. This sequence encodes CASSVGRGFLISTDTQYF.

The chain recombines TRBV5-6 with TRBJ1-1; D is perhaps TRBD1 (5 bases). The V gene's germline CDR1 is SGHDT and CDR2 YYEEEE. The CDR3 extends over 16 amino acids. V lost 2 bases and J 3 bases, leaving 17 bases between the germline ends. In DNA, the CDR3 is TGTGCCAGCAGCTTCTCCCGGAACAGGTATCACACTGAAGCTTTCTTT. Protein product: CASSFSRNRYHTEAFF.

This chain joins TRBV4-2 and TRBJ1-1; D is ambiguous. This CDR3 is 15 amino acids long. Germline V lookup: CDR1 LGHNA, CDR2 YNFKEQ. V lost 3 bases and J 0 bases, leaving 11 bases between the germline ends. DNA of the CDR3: TGTGCCAGCAGCCAGGACCCCGGGGTGAACACTGAAGCTTTCTTT. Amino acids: CASSQDPGVNTEAFF.

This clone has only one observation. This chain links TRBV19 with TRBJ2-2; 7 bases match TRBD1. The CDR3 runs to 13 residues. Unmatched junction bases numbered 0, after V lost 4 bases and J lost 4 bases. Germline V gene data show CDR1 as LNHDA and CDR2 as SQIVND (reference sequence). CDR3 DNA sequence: TGTGCCAGTAGTAACAGGGGCACCGGGGAGCTGTTTTTT. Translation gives CASSNRGTGELFF.

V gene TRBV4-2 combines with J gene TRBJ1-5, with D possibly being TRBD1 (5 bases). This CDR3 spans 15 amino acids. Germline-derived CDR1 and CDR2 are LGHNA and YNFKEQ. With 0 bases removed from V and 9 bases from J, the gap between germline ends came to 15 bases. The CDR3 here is CASSQDRAGMRPQHF. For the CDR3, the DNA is TGTGCCAGCAGCCAAGATCGGGCAGGGATGAGGCCCCAGCATTTT.

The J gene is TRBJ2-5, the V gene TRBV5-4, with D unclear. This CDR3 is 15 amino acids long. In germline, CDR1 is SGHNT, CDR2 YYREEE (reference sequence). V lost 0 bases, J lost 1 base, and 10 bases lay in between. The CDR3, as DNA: TGTGCCAGCAGCTTGGCCGGTCCTTCCCAAGAGACCCAGTACTTC. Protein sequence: CASSLAGPSQETQYF.

CDR3 region: CASSASDRDGNTEAFF. CDR3 DNA sequence: TGTGCCAGTAGTGCATCCGACAGGGACGGGAACACTGAAGCTTTCTTT. This chain connects TRBV19 to TRBJ1-1, with TRBD1 identical over 7 bases. The CDR3 is 16 amino acids. Trimming removed 5 bases from V and 1 base from J; junction bases left unmatched: 10. Germline V gene sequence: CDR1 LNHDA, CDR2 SQIVND (reference sequence).

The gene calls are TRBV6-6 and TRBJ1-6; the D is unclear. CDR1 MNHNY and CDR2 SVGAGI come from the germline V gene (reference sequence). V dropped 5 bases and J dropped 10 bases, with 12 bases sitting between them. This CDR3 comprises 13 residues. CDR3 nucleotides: TGTGCCAGCAGTGCGGGCTCCGAATCACCCCTCCACTTT. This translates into CASSAGSESPLHF.

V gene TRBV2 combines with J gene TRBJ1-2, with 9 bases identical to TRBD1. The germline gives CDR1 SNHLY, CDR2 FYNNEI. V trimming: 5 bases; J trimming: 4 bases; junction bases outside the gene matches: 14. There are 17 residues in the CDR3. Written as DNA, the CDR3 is TGTGCCAGCAGTCCCACACGAACAGGGGGCCAAGGCTATGGCTACACCTTC. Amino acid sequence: CASSPTRTGGQGYGYTF.

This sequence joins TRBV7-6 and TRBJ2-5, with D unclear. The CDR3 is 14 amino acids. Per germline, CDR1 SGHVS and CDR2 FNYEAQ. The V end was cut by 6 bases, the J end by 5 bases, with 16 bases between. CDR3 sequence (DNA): TGTGCCAGCAGTTCCCCCCAAGTGAGCGAGACCCAGTACTTC. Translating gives CASSSPQVSETQYF.

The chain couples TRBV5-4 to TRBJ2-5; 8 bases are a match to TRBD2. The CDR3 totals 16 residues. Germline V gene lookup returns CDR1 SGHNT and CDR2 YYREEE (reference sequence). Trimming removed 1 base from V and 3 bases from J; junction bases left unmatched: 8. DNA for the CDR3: TGTGCCAGCAGCTTGAGGACTAGCTTGGCTGAAGAGACCCAGTACTTC. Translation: CASSLRTSLAEETQYF.

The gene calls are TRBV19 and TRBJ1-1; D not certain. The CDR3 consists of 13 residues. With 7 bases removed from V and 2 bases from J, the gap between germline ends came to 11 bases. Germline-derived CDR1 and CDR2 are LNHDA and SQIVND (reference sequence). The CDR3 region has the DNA TGTGCCAGTAAGTACTTTGGTAACACTGAAGCTTTCTTT. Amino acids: CASKYFGNTEAFF.

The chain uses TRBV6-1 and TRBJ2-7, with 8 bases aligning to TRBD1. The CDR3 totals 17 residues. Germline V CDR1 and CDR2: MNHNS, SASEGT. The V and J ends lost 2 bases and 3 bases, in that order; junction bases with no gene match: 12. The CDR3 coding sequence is TGTGCCAGCAGTGAATCCAGCCGGGACAGGAGATACTACGAGCAGTACTTC. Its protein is CASSESSRDRRYYEQYF.

CDR3 nucleotides: TGTGCCAGCACCGGGACTAGCGGGGGGGCCTACAATGAGCAGTTCTTC. Translating it yields CASTGTSGGAYNEQFF. The chain employs TRBV11-1 and TRBJ2-1, with 16 bases fitting TRBD2. Germline V gene sequence: CDR1 SGHAT, CDR2 FQDESV (reference sequence). J lost 2 bases, V lost 7 bases, and 2 bases had no gene match. The CDR3 extends over 16 amino acids. Full variable domain (missing parts from reference TRBV11-1 and TRBJ2-1): EAEVAQSPRYKITEKSQAVAFWCDPISGHATLYWYRQILGQGPELLVQFQDESVVDDSQLPKDRFSAERLKGVDSTLKIQPAELGDSAMYLCASTGTSGGAYNEQFFGPGTRLTVL.

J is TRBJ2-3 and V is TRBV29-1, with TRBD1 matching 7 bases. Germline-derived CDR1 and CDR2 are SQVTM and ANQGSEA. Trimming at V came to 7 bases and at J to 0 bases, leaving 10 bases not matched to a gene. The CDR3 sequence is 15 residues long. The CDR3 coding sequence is TGCAGCGCCGCGACAGGGCTAGCTAGCACAGATACGCAGTATTTT. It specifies CSAATGLASTDTQYF.

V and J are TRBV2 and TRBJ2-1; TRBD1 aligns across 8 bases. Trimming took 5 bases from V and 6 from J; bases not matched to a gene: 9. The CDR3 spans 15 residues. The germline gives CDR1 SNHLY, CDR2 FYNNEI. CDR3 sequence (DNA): TGTGCCAGCAGTTCGGCTAGGACAGGGACCAATGAGCAGTTCTTC. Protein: CASSSARTGTNEQFF.

The CDR3 DNA reads as TGTGCCAGCAGCGCCGGGACAGGGAACACTGAAGCTTTCTTT. Its translation is CASSAGTGNTEAFF. The V call is TRBV7-2, the J call TRBJ1-1; 8 nucleotides align to TRBD1. Germline values: CDR1 SGHTA, CDR2 FQGNSA. This CDR3 contains 14 residues. The ends lost 5 bases at V and 1 base at J; junction bases unmatched: 3.

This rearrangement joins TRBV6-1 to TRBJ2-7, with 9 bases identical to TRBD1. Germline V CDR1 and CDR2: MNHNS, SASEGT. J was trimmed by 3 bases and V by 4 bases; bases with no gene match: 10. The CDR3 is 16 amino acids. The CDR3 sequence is CASSVAAGTGSYEQYF. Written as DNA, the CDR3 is TGTGCCAGCAGTGTCGCTGCTGGGACAGGGAGCTACGAGCAGTACTTC.

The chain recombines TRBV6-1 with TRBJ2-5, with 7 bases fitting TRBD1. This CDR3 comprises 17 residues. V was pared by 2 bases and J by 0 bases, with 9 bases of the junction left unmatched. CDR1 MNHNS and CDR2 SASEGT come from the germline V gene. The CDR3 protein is CASSEYGQEHYQETQYF. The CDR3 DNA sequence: TGTGCCAGCAGTGAATATGGACAGGAACACTACCAAGAGACCCAGTACTTC.

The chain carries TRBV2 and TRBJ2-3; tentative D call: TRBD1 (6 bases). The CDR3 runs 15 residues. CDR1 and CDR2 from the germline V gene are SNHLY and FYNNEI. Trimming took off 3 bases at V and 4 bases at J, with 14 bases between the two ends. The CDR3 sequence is CASSDRVGGADTQYF. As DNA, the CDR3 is TGTGCCAGCAGTGACAGGGTAGGGGGTGCAGATACGCAGTATTTT. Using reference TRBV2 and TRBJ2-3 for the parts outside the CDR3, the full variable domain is EPEVTQTPSHQVTQMGQEVILRCVPISNHLYFYWYRQILGQKVEFLVSFYNNEISEKSEIFDDQFSVERPDGSNFTLKIRSTKLEDSAMYFCASSDRVGGADTQYFGPGTRLTVL.

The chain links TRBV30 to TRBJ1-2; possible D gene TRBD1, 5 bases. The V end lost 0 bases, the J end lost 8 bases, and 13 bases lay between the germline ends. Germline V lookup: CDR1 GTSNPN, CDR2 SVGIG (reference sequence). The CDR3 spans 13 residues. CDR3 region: CAWSVAGLEGYTF. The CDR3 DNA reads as TGTGCCTGGAGTGTAGCAGGGCTGGAGGGCTACACCTTC.

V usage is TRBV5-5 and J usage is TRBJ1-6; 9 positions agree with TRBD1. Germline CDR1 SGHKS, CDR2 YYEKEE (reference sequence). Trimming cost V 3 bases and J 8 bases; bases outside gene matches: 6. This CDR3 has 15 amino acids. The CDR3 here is CASSYEGQGYSPLHF. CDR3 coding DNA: TGTGCCAGCAGCTACGAGGGACAGGGTTATTCACCCCTCCACTTT. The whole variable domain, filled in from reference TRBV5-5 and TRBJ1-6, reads DAGVTQSPTHLIKTRGQQVTLRCSPISGHKSVSWYQQVLGQGPQFIFQYYEKEERGRGNFPDRFSARQFPNYSSELNVNALLLGDSALYLCASSYEGQGYSPLHFGNGTRLTVT.

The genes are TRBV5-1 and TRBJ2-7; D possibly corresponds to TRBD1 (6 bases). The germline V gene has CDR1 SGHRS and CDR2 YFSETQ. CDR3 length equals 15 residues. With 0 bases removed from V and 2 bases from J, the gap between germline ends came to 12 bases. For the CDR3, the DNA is TGCGCCAGCAGCTTGGGGGACACGGGCGCCTACGAGCAGTACTTC. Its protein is CASSLGDTGAYEQYF.

For the CDR3, the DNA is TGTGCCAGCAGCGTAACTGAGCGCACCGGGGAGCTGTTTTTT. Residues: CASSVTERTGELFF. V and J are TRBV9 and TRBJ2-2; D uncertain. Trimming removed 1 base at V and 4 bases at J, with 8 bases between. The CDR3 has 14 residues. Germline loops: CDR1 SGDLS, CDR2 YYNGEE. Combining the CDR3 with reference TRBV9 and TRBJ2-2 gives the whole variable domain DSGVTQTPKHLITATGQRVTLRCSPRSGDLSVYWYQQSLDQGLQFLIQYYNGEERAKGNILERFSAQQFPDLHSELNLSSLELGDSALYFCASSVTERTGELFFGEGSRLTVL.

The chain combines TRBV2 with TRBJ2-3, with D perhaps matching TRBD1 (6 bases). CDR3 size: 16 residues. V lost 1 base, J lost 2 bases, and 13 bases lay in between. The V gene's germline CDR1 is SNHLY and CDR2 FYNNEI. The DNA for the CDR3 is TGTGCCAGCAGTGAAGAGGCAGGGGTGTCCACAGATACGCAGTATTTT. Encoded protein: CASSEEAGVSTDTQYF.

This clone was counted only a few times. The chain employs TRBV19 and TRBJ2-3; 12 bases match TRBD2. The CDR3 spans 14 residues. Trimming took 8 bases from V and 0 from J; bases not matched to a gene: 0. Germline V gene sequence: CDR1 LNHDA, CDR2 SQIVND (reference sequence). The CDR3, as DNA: TGTGCCAGTGGGACTAGCGGGAGCACAGATACGCAGTATTTT. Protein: CASGTSGSTDTQYF. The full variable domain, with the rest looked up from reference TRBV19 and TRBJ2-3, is DGGITQSPKYLFRKEGQNVTLSCEQNLNHDAMYWYRQDPGQGLRLIYYSQIVNDFQKGDIAEGYSVSREKKESFPLTVTSAQKNPTAFYLCASGTSGSTDTQYFGPGTRLTVL.

Here the CDR3 reads CATSRDRGEMGRYTF. In DNA, the CDR3 is TGTGCCACCAGCAGAGATCGTGGGGAGATGGGCCGCTACACCTTC. The V call is TRBV15, the J call TRBJ1-2; D not certain. This CDR3 region has 15 residues. V was cut by 0 bases and J by 9 bases, with 17 bases left in between. Germline V gene data show CDR1 as LNHNV and CDR2 as YYDKDF (reference sequence).